Below, 23 T cell receptor beta chains from the same sample are listed, as sequenced in a study of blood T cell repertoires in COVID-19. Assay: immunoSEQ multiplex PCR; the TCRdb copy retains only in-frame clones and omits some. Of around 180,000 clones in the sample, about 84% were seen once. The specimen sequenced was PBMCs or T cells enriched from blood (not recorded which). The origin of the receptors is a woman younger than 45 who had recovered from COVID-19.

This chain joins TRBV10-1 and TRBJ1-1; 8 positions match TRBD1. The germline gives CDR1 WNHNN, CDR2 SYGVQD (reference sequence). This CDR3 is 16 amino acids long. The trim removed 6 bases at V and 1 base at J, leaving 10 bases unmatched. CDR3 bases: TGCGCCAGCAGCCCCGAACCGGGACAGGAGAACACTGAAGCTTTCTTT. It codes for CASSPEPGQENTEAFF.

This clone was seen a few times. It is unclear where the CDR3 begins or ends on the DNA, so no DNA is shown, and the CDR3 is as TCRdb lists it. The chain joins TRBV9 to TRBJ1-2; the table gives TRBD1 as D, unverified against the DNA. Germline V lookup: CDR1 SGDLS, CDR2 YYNGEE. The length of the CDR3 is 14 amino acids, counting both ends. CDR3 protein: CASSVGSGSGTGFF.

DNA of the CDR3: TGTGCCAGCAGCTTTTCTCCGGGACAGGGGGAGGACGAGCAGTACTTC. Translation: CASSFSPGQGEDEQYF. The chain employs TRBV7-9 and TRBJ2-7, with TRBD1 matching 11 bases. V lost 3 bases and J lost 5; bases outside the gene matches: 9. This CDR3 is built from 16 residues. Germline loops: CDR1 SEHNR, CDR2 FQNEAQ (reference sequence).

This clone has only a few counts. The V and J genes are TRBV6-4 and TRBJ2-2; 7 nucleotides line up with TRBD1. Trimming at V came to 3 bases and at J to 4 bases, leaving 2 bases not matched to a gene. Per the germline V gene, CDR1 is MRHNA and CDR2 is SNTAGT. This CDR3 is 14 amino acids long. The CDR3 DNA reads TGTGCCAGCAGTGAACAGGGGTCCACCGGGGAGCTGTTTTTT. This encodes CASSEQGSTGELFF.

The chain has TRBV6-1 and TRBJ1-5, with 8 positions matching TRBD1. The V segment lost 3 bases and the J segment 1 base; nucleotides outside the gene matches: 5. Germline values: CDR1 MNHNS, CDR2 SASEGT. The CDR3 covers 16 residues. The CDR3 region has the DNA TGTGCCAGCAGTGAGCAGGGGGCTCAAAGCAATCAGCCCCAGCATTTT. Amino acids: CASSEQGAQSNQPQHF.

The chain links TRBV18 to TRBJ1-6; D is possibly TRBD1 (6 bases). The CDR3 consists of 16 residues. Germline assignment: CDR1 KGHSH and CDR2 LQKENI. Trimming left V 5 bases short and J 5 bases short, with 16 bases between. CDR3 region: CASSATGHVNNSPLHF. For the CDR3, the DNA is TGTGCCAGCTCAGCTACGGGACATGTAAATAATTCACCCCTCCACTTT.

This chain uses TRBV5-6 with TRBJ2-1; 7 nucleotides align to TRBD1. After removal of 3 bases from V and 10 bases from J, the junction contained 10 bases not matched to a gene. Germline assignment: CDR1 SGHDT and CDR2 YYEEEE. The CDR3 covers 14 residues. The DNA for the CDR3 is TGTGCCAGCAGCTACTACAGGGGACGATACGAGCAGTTCTTC. Protein product: CASSYYRGRYEQFF. Together with reference TRBV5-6 and TRBJ2-1, the CDR3 gives the full variable domain: DAGVTQSPTHLIKTRGQQVTLRCSPKSGHDTVSWYQQALGQGPQFIFQYYEEEERQRGNFPDRFSGHQFPNYSSELNVNALLLGDSALYLCASSYYRGRYEQFFGPGTRLTVL.

This rearrangement joins TRBV5-1 to TRBJ1-1; tentative D call: TRBD1 (5 bases). V was trimmed by 5 bases and J by 3 bases, leaving 14 bases between them. The CDR3 length is 14 residues. The germline V gene has CDR1 SGHRS and CDR2 YFSETQ. The CDR3 loop reads CASRGDRQYTEAFF. The CDR3 DNA sequence: TGCGCCAGCAGAGGAGACAGACAATACACTGAAGCTTTCTTT.

V gene TRBV5-1 combines with J gene TRBJ2-2; D gene unclear. The ends were cut back, 1 base at V and 2 bases at J, with 15 bases in the middle. The germline V gene has CDR1 SGHRS and CDR2 YFSETQ. This CDR3 spans 17 amino acids. CDR3 sequence: CASSLFELPSNTGELFF. As DNA, the CDR3 is TGCGCCAGCAGCTTGTTCGAGTTGCCGTCTAACACCGGGGAGCTGTTTTTT.

The chain carries TRBV19 and TRBJ1-1; D not resolved. Germline V gene sequence: CDR1 LNHDA, CDR2 SQIVND (reference sequence). V shed 7 bases and J shed 3 bases, with 6 bases lying between them. This CDR3 comprises 11 residues. CDR3 DNA: TGTGCCAGTATGTACTACACTGAAGCTTTCTTT. This codes for CASMYYTEAFF.

V usage is TRBV28 and J usage is TRBJ1-1; D possibly corresponds to TRBD1 (5 bases). Germline CDR1 MDHEN, CDR2 SYDVKM. V was clipped by 9 bases and J by 3 bases, with 17 bases between them. The CDR3 sequence is 14 residues long. In DNA form, the CDR3 reads TGTGCCAGTCTGGGTGGCAGGGCGCACACTGAAGCTTTCTTT. This gives the protein CASLGGRAHTEAFF.

The rearrangement uses TRBV27 and TRBJ1-1; a possible D gene is TRBD1 (6 bases). The CDR3 is made up of 16 amino acids. Per germline, CDR1 MNHEY and CDR2 SMNVEV (reference sequence). V lost 4 bases and J 6 bases, leaving 21 bases between the germline ends. The CDR3 DNA follows: TGTGCCAGCAGTTGGGGGGCGGGGGCCCAGAGGGCTGAAGCTTTCTTT. Amino acid sequence: CASSWGAGAQRAEAFF.

This clone was seen a few times. The chain uses TRBV3-1 (or the pseudogene TRBV3-2) and TRBJ2-5, with 9 bases matching TRBD1. J gave up 9 bases and V 4 bases, and 9 bases lay outside the gene matches. Germline V gene sequence: CDR1 LGHDT, CDR2 YNNKEL (reference sequence). The CDR3 runs 14 residues. The CDR3 reads CASSLQGAPWAQYF. Written as DNA, the CDR3 is TGTGCCAGCAGCCTACAGGGGGCCCCTTGGGCCCAGTACTTC.

This clone was observed a handful of times. This chain links TRBV7-2 with TRBJ2-7; 10 nucleotides agree with TRBD2. Germline CDR1 and CDR2: SGHTA and FQGNSA. V lost 3 bases and J lost 4; bases outside the gene matches: 6. The CDR3 consists of 15 residues. This CDR3 is CASSFGASGSYEQYF. The CDR3 DNA sequence: TGTGCCAGCAGCTTTGGGGCTAGCGGGAGTTACGAGCAGTACTTC.

V usage is TRBV27 and J usage is TRBJ2-7; TRBD1 matches at 7 bases. CDR1 and CDR2 from the germline V gene are MNHEY and SMNVEV (reference sequence). The CDR3 is 13 residues long. V shed 5 bases, J shed 5 bases, and the junction held 6 bases outside the gene matches. The CDR3 here is CASSRRTGNEQYF. In DNA form, the CDR3 reads TGTGCCAGCAGTAGACGGACAGGAAACGAGCAGTACTTC.

This clone was observed a single time. The V gene is TRBV9, the J gene TRBJ2-3; D gene ambiguous. Per the germline V gene, CDR1 is SGDLS and CDR2 is YYNGEE. The CDR3 extends over 15 amino acids. The V and J ends lost 0 bases and 1 base respectively, with 9 bases between them. The CDR3 is CASSVGNSGTDTQYF. For the CDR3, the DNA is TGTGCCAGCAGCGTAGGGAACAGTGGCACAGATACGCAGTATTTT.

V usage is TRBV27 and J usage is TRBJ2-7; 7 bases fit TRBD2. CDR3 length equals 15 residues. After removal of 5 bases from V and 6 bases from J, the junction contained 13 bases not matched to a gene. Germline CDR1 is MNHEY and CDR2 is SMNVEV (reference sequence). The CDR3 loop reads CASSPLSGGSLEQYF. The DNA of the CDR3 is TGTGCCAGCAGTCCACTCTCGGGCGGGAGTCTCGAGCAGTACTTC.

V and J are TRBV27 and TRBJ2-7; D is perhaps TRBD2 (5 bases). Looked up from germline, CDR1 is MNHEY and CDR2 is SMNVEV (reference sequence). The CDR3 runs to 13 residues. Trimming took 5 bases from V and 6 from J, leaving 14 bases between them. The CDR3 coding sequence is TGTGCCAGCAGTCCTCAACTAGATACCGAGCAGTACTTC. Translation gives CASSPQLDTEQYF.

This clone was detected once. V usage is TRBV27 and J usage is TRBJ2-7; TRBD1 aligns across 9 bases. V was clipped by 3 bases and J by 5 bases; unmatched bases: 8. Per germline, CDR1 MNHEY and CDR2 SMNVEV (reference sequence). This CDR3 has 15 residues. The CDR3 loop is CASSFAGTGLHEQYF. As DNA, the CDR3 is TGTGCCAGCAGTTTTGCTGGGACAGGGTTGCACGAGCAGTACTTC.

The chain recombines TRBV2 with TRBJ2-5, with D possibly TRBD2 on 6 matching bases. Trimming took off 3 bases at V and 5 bases at J, with 13 bases between the two ends. The CDR3 is 14 amino acids. The germline V gene encodes CDR1 SNHLY and CDR2 FYNNEI. CDR3 nucleotides: TGTGCCAGCAGTGATGACGGGAGAAGGGAGACCCAGTACTTC. Translating it yields CASSDDGRRETQYF.

This chain links TRBV4-1 with TRBJ1-5, with a possible D match to TRBD1 (5 bases). This CDR3 spans 13 amino acids. Germline V gene sequence: CDR1 MGHRA, CDR2 YSYEKL. The V gene lost 5 bases and the J gene lost 3 bases, with 8 bases spanning the gap. The CDR3 sequence is CASSSQVNQPQHF. The DNA of the CDR3 is TGCGCCAGCAGCTCACAGGTCAATCAGCCCCAGCATTTT.

V and J are TRBV27 and TRBJ2-1; 13 nucleotides line up with TRBD2. Looked up from germline, CDR1 is MNHEY and CDR2 is SMNVEV (reference sequence). This CDR3 spans 20 amino acids. V lost 5 bases and J lost 1; bases outside the gene matches: 14. The CDR3 loop is CASSTPGLAGALRSYNEQFF. The CDR3 nucleotides read TGTGCCAGCAGTACCCCTGGACTAGCGGGAGCCCTCCGGTCCTACAATGAGCAGTTCTTC.

V is TRBV6-4 and J is TRBJ2-7; 10 bases map to TRBD2. CDR3 size: 15 residues. CDR1 is MRHNA and CDR2 is SNTAGT in the germline V gene. V was pared by 3 bases and J by 8 bases, with 10 bases of the junction left unmatched. The CDR3 spells CASSEFSTSGSQQYF. CDR3 DNA sequence: TGTGCCAGCAGTGAGTTCTCGACTAGCGGGTCACAGCAGTACTTC.